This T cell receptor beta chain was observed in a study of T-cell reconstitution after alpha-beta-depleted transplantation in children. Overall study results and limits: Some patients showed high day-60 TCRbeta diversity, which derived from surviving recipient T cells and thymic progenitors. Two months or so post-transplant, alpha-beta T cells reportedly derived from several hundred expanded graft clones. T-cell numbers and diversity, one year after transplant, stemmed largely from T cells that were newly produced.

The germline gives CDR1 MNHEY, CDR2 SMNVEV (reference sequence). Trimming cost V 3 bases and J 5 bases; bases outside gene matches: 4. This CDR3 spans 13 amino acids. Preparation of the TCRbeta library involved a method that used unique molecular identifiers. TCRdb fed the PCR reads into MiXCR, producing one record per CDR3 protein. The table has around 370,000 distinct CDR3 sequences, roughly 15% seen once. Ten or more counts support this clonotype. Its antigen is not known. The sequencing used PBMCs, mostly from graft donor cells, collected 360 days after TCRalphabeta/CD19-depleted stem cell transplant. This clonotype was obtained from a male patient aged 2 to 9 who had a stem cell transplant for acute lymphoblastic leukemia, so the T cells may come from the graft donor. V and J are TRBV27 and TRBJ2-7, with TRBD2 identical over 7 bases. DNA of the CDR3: TGTGCCAGCAGTTTGGCGGGAGTTAACGAGCAGTACTTC. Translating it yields CASSLAGVNEQYF.